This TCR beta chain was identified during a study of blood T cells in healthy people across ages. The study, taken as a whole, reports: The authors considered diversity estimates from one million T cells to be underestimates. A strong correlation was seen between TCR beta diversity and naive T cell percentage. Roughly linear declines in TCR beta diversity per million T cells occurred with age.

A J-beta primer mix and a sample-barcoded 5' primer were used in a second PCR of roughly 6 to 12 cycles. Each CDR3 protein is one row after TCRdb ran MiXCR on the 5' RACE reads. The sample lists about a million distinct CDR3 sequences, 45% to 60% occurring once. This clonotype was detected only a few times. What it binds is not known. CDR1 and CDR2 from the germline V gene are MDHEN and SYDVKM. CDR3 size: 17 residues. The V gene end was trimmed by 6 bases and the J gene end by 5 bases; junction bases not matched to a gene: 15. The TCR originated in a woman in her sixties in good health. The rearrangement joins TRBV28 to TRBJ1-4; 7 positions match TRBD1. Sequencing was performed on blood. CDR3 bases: TGTGCCAGCAGAAACCCCGGGACAGTATCTCTAAATGAAAAACTGTTTTTT. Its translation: CASRNPGTVSLNEKLFF.